Each of the 6 T cell receptor beta chains below was sequenced from the same sample in a study of early T cells in non-severe SARS-CoV-2 infection. TCRdb itself ran the 5' RACE reads through MiXCR, one entry per CDR3 protein. The profile shows 56,000 or so distinct CDR3 sequences, about 10% of them singletons. The sequencing sample was made of whole blood. These receptor sequences come from an adult who was a healthcare worker with PCR-confirmed SARS-CoV-2 infection or an uninfected control (not recorded which).

The chain links TRBV3-1 to TRBJ2-2, with 9 bases identical to TRBD2. V lost 0 bases and J lost 6; bases outside the gene matches: 8. The CDR3 runs 17 residues. The V gene's germline CDR1 is LGHDT and CDR2 YNNKEL (reference sequence). The CDR3 nucleotides read TGTGCCAGCAGCCAAGAAAGCGCGGGAGGGCCGGCCGGGGAGCTGTTTTTT. This codes for CASSQESAGGPAGELFF.

This clonotype was counted many times. The chain is built from TRBV7-2 and TRBJ2-6; 7 nucleotides align to TRBD1. The junction had 12 bases not matched to a gene; V was cut back by 4 bases and J by 0 bases. The CDR3 consists of 19 residues. In germline, CDR1 is SGHTA, CDR2 FQGNSA. CDR3 sequence (DNA): TGTGCCAGCAGCTACCAAGCCGGGACAGCAAGCTCTGGGGCCAACGTCCTGACTTTC. Translation: CASSYQAGTASSGANVLTF. Looking up the rest from reference TRBV7-2 and TRBJ2-6 gives the full variable domain: GAGVSQSPSNKVTEKGKDVELRCDPISGHTALYWYRQSLGQGLEFLIYFQGNSAPDKSGLPSDRFSAERTGGSVSTLTIQRTQQEDSAVYLCASSYQAGTASSGANVLTFGAGSRLTVL.

The chain recombines TRBV9 with TRBJ1-6; D gene unclear. Germline loops: CDR1 SGDLS, CDR2 YYNGEE. This CDR3 spans 14 amino acids. V lost 0 bases, J lost 3 bases, and 4 bases lay in between. Written as DNA, the CDR3 is TGTGCCAGCAGCGTAGGACACTATAATTCACCCCTCCACTTT. This sequence encodes CASSVGHYNSPLHF.

This clonotype was observed many times. This chain joins TRBV12-3 or TRBV12-4 and TRBJ2-1; 8 positions match TRBD2. This CDR3 comprises 15 residues. V was pared by 9 bases and J by 4 bases, with 11 bases of the junction left unmatched. Here the CDR3 reads CASSERASGYNEQFF. CDR3 sequence (DNA): TGTGCCAGTTCCGAAAGGGCTAGCGGGTACAATGAGCAGTTCTTC.

This clonotype has just a few counts. The V call is TRBV11-3, the J call TRBJ1-6; D not certain. The CDR3 length is 12 residues. CDR1 SGHNT and CDR2 YENEEA come from the germline V gene. V was trimmed by 8 bases and J by 13 bases, leaving 15 bases between them. CDR3 residues: CASCHFPLPLHF. The CDR3 nucleotides read TGTGCCAGCTGCCACTTCCCCTTGCCCCTCCACTTT.

Many counts were recorded for this clonotype. The rearrangement uses TRBV27 and TRBJ1-1, with TRBD1 matching over 7 bases. V dropped 5 bases and J dropped 7; count of bases not matched to a gene: 13. Germline CDR1 is MNHEY and CDR2 is SMNVEV (reference sequence). This CDR3 is built from 15 residues. The CDR3 coding sequence is TGTGCCAGCAGTGTTAGGTCCTGGGACAGCGATGAAGCTTTCTTT. It is translated as CASSVRSWDSDEAFF.